These T cell receptor beta chains were read from a single sample in a study of graft-versus-host responses after intestinal transplantation. Clones were read by immunoSEQ multiplex PCR, and TCRdb kept only the in-frame ones, dropping some. The sample consists of 20,000 or so clones, 80% to 95% of them appearing once. The sample in question was PBMCs, obtained 350 to 400 days after transplant. The receptor source for this set is a human patient who received an intestinal transplant, so some T cells may come from the graft donor. Each CDR3 is given without its conserved first and last residue.

length,J,V,CDR3
13,TRBJ1-2,TRBV4-2,ASSQVGQGLHGYT
14,TRBJ1-1,TRBV4-2,ASSQAGQDGNTEAF
10,TRBJ2-7,TRBV27,ASSPGGLEQY
14,TRBJ2-5,TRBV5-4,ASCIGGGWDQETQY
11,TRBJ2-1,TRBV6-6,ASSYFVGGEQF
11,TRBJ2-7,TRBV6-5,ASSPGTDYEQY
10,TRBJ1-2,TRBV28,ASSSGAQGYT
13,TRBJ2-2,TRBV7-3,ASSFFAVNTGELF
12,TRBJ2-1,TRBV6-5,ASSYSRSYNEQF
7,TRBJ2-1,TRBV21-1,ASSKEQF
14,TRBJ2-1,TRBV4-2,ASSQTSGGAYNEQF
13,TRBJ1-5,TRBV5-1,ASTRRGSFNQPQH
12,TRBJ2-3,TRBV4-1,ASSQQGVADTQY
12,TRBJ2-5,TRBV7-8,ASSSGTSLQTQY
12,TRBJ2-5,TRBV5-6,ASSATQGTETQY
14,TRBJ1-5,TRBV6-5,ASSYSAGGVNQPQH
15,TRBJ2-2,TRBV5-3,ARSPGTGGTNTGELF